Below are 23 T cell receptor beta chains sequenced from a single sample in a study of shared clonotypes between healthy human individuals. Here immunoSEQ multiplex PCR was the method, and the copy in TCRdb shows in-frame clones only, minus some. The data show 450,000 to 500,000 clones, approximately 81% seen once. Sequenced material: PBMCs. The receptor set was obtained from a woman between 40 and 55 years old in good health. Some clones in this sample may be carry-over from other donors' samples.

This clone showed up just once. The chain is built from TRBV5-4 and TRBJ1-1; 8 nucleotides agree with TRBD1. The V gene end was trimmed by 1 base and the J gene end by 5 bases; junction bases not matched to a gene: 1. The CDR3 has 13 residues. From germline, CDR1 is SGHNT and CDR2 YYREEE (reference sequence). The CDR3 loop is CASSLQGATEAFF. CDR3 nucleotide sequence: TGTGCCAGCAGCTTGCAGGGGGCGACTGAAGCTTTCTTT. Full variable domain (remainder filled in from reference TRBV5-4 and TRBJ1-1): ETGVTQSPTHLIKTRGQQVTLRCSSQSGHNTVSWYQQALGQGPQFIFQYYREEENGRGNFPPRFSGLQFPNYSSELNVNALELDDSALYLCASSLQGATEAFFGQGTRLTVV.

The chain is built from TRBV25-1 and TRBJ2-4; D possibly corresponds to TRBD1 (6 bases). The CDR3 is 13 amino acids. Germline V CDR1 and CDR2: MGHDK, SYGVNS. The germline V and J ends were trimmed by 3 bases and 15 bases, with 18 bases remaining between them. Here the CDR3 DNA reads TGTGCCAGCAGTGACCCCTTAACAGGGAAGGGGTACTTC. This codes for CASSDPLTGKGYF. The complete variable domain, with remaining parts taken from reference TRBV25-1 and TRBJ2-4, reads EADIYQTPRYLVIGTGKKITLECSQTMGHDKMYWYQQDPGMELHLIHYSYGVNSTEKGDLSSESTVSRIRTEHFPLTLESARPSHTSQYLCASSDPLTGKGYFGAGTRLSVL.

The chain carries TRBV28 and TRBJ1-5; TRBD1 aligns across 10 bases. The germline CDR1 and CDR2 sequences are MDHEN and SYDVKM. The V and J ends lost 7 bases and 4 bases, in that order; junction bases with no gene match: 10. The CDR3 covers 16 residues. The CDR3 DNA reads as TGTGCCAGCACTTGGACAGGGGGATATCGGAATCAGCCCCAGCATTTT. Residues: CASTWTGGYRNQPQHF.

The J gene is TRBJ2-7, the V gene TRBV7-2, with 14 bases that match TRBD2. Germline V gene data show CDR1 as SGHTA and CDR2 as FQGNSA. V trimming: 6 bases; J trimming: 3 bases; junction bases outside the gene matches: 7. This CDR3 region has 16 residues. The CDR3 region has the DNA TGTGCCAGCAGTTCCGCCGGGACTAGCGGGAGCTACGAGCAGTACTTC. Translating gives CASSSAGTSGSYEQYF.

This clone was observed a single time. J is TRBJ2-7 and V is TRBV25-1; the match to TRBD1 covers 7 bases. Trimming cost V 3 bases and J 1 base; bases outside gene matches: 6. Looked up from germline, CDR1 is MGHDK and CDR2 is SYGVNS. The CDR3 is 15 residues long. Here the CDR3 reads CASSDQDRESYEQYF. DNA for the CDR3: TGTGCCAGCAGTGACCAAGACAGGGAGTCCTACGAGCAGTACTTC.

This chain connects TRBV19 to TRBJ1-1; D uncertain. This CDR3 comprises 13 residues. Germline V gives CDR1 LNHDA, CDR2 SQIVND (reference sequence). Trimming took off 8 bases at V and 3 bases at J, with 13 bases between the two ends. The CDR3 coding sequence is TGTGCCAGTTCTCTGGAGGGAGACACTGAAGCTTTCTTT. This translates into CASSLEGDTEAFF.

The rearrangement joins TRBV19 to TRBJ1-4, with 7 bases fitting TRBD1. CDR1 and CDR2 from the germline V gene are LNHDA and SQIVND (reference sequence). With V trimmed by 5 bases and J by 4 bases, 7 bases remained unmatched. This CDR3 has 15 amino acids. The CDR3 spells CASSSGQWGNEKLFF. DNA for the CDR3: TGTGCCAGTAGTTCGGGACAGTGGGGTAATGAAAAACTGTTTTTT.

This CDR3 reads CSAGDFSEQFF. CDR3 DNA sequence: TGCAGTGCTGGGGACTTTAGTGAGCAGTTCTTC. The chain employs TRBV20-1 and TRBJ2-1; possibly TRBD2 for D (6 bases). The V end was cut by 5 bases, the J end by 9 bases, with 11 bases between. CDR3 size: 11 residues. The V gene's germline CDR1 is DFQATT and CDR2 SNEGSKA (reference sequence).

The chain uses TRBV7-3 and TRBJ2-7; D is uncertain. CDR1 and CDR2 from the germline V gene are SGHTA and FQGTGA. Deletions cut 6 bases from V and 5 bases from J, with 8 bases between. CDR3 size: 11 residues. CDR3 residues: CASSQGNEQYF. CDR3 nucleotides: TGTGCCAGCAGTCAAGGGAACGAGCAGTACTTC.

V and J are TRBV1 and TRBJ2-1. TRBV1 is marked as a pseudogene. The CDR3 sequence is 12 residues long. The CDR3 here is CTIPRWRDEQFF. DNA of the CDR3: TGCACCATCCCTCGCTGGCGAGATGAGCAGTTCTTC.

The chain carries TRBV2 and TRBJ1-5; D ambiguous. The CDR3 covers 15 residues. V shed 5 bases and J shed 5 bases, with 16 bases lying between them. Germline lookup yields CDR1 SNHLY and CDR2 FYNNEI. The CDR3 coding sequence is TGTGCCAGCAGTAGAAGTATAAATCGGTATCAGCCCCAGCATTTT. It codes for CASSRSINRYQPQHF.

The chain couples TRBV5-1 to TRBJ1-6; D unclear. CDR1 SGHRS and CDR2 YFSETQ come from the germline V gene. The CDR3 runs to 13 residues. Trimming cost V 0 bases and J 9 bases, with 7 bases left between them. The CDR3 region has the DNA TGCGCCAGCAGCTTGGAGGTCGGTTCACCCCTCCACTTT. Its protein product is CASSLEVGSPLHF.

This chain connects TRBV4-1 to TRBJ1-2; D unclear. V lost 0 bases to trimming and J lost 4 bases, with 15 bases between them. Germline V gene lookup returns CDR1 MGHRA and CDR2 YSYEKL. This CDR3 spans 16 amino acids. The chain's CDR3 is CASSQELAGSLYGYTF. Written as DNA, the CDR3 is TGCGCCAGCAGCCAAGAACTCGCGGGATCACTCTATGGCTACACCTTC.

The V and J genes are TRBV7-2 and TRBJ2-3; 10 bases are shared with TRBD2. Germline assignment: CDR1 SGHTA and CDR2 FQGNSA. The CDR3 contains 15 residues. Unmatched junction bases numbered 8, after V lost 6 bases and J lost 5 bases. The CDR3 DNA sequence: TGTGCCAGCAGGGCTCTAGCGGGAGTCAAAGATACGCAGTATTTT. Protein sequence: CASRALAGVKDTQYF.

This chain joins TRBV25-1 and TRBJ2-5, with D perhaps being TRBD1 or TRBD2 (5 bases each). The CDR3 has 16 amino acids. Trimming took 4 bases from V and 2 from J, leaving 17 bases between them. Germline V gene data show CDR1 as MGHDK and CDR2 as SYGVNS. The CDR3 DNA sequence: TGTGCCAGCAGTGCCCTCCGGGACGCCGGGCAAGAGACCCAGTACTTC. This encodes CASSALRDAGQETQYF.

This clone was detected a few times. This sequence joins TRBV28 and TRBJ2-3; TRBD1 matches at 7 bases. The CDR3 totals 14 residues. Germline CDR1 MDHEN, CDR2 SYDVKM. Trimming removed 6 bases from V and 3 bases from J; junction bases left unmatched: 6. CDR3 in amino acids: CASRTGTDTDTQYF. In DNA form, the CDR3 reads TGTGCCAGCAGGACCGGGACAGATACAGATACGCAGTATTTT.

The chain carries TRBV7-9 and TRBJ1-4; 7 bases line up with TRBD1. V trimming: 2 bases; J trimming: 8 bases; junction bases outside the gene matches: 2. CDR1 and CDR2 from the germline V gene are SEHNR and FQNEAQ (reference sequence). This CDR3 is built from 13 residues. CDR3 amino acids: CASSLRQGEKLFF. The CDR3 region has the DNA TGTGCCAGCAGCTTAAGACAGGGAGAAAAACTGTTTTTT. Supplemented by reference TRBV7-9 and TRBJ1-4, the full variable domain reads DTGVSQNPRHKITKRGQNVTFRCDPISEHNRLYWYRQTLGQGPEFLTYFQNEAQLEKSRLLSDRFSAERPKGSFSTLEIQRTEQGDSAMYLCASSLRQGEKLFFGSGTQLSVL.

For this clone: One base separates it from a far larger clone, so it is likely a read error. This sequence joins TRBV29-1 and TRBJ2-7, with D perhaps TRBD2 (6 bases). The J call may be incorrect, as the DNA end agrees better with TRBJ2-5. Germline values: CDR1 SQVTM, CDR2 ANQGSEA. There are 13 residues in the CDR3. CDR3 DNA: TGCAGCGTTCCGGCCGGGGGTGTTGGGACCCAGTACTTC. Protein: CSVPAGGVGTQYF.

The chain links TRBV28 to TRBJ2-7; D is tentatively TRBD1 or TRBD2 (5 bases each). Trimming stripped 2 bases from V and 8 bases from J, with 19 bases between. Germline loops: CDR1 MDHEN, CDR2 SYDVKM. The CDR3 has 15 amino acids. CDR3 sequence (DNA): TGTGCCAGCAGTTTACTATCTGGGACCATTCTACAGCAGTACTTC. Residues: CASSLLSGTILQQYF.

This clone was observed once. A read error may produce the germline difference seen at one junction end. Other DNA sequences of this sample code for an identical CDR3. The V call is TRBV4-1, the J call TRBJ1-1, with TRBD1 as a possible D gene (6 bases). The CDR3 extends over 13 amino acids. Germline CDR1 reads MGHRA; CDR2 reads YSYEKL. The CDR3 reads CAGSRGQSTEAFF. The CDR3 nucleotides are TGCGCCGGCAGCCGAGGACAGAGTACTGAAGCTTTCTTT.

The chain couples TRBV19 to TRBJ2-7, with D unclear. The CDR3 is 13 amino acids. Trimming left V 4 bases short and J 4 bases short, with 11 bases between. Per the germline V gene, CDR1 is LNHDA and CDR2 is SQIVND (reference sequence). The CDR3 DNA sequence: TGTGCCAGTAGTAACACGCATGCATACGAGCAGTACTTC. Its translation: CASSNTHAYEQYF.

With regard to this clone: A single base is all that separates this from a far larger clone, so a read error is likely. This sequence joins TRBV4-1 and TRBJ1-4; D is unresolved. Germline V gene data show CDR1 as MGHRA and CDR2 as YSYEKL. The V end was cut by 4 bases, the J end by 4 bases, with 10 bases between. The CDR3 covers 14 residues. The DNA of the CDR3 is TGCGCCAGCAGCCTCGGAATGGGTAATGAAAAACTGTTTTTT. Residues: CASSLGMGNEKLFF.

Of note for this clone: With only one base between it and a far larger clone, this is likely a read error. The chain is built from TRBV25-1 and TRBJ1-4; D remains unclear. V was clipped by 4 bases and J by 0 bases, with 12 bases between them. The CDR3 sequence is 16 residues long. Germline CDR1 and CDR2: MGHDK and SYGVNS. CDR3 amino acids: CASSAIGYTTNEKLFF. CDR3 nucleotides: TGTGCCAGCAGTGCTATAGGGTACACAACTAATGAAAAACTGTTTTTT.